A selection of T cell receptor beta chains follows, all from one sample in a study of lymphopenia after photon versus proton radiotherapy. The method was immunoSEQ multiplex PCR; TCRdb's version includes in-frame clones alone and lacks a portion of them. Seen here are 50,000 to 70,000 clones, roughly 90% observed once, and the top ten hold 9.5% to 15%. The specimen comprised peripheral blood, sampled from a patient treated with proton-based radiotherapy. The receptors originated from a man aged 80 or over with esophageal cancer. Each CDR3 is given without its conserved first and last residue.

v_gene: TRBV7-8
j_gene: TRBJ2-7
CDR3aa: ASSLDRGLGYEQY

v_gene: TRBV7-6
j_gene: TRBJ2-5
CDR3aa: ASRPRRGQGAWETQY

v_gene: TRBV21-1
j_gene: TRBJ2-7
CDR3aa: ASIALGRDRAYEQY

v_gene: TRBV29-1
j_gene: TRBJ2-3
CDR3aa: SVETTSGGAHADTQY

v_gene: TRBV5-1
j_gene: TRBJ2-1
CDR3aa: ASSLTSGPWDEQF

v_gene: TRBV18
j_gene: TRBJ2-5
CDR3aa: ASSHDRTQETQY

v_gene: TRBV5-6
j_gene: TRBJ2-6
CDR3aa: ASTSGVSGANVLT

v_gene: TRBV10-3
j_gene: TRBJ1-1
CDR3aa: AISDDWGRRPGNTEAF

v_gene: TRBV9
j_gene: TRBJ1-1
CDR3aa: ASSVDPGPRPEAF

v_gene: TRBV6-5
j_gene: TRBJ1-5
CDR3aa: ASSGRVDQPQH

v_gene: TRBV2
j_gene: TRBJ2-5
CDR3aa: ASSGGRGETQY